This passage covers 18 T cell receptor beta chains from one sample sequenced in a study of blood T cell repertoires in COVID-19. Data came from immunoSEQ multiplex PCR; TCRdb stores just in-frame clones and leaves some out. The sample includes some 60,000 clones, roughly nine tenths seen only once; the top ten take approximately 6.2%. The sequencing sample was made of peripheral blood. The receptors come from a man aged 40-49 years with acute or convalescent COVID-19.

The chain joins TRBV30 to TRBJ1-3; D gene ambiguous. Germline CDR1 is GTSNPN and CDR2 is SVGIG (reference sequence). The length of the CDR3 is 13 residues. The V gene lost 4 bases and the J gene lost 4 bases, with 11 bases spanning the gap. The CDR3 is CAWTTGIGNTIYF. The CDR3 DNA is TGTGCCTGGACTACCGGGATCGGAAACACCATATATTTT.

This sequence joins TRBV7-7 and TRBJ2-1; TRBD2 agrees at 13 bases. CDR1 is SSHAT and CDR2 is FNYEAQ in the germline V gene (reference sequence). V was clipped by 5 bases and J by 2 bases; unmatched bases: 6. The CDR3 sequence is 17 residues long. This chain's CDR3 is CASSLAGTSGTYNEQFF. Written as DNA, the CDR3 is TGTGCCAGCAGCCTCGCCGGGACTAGCGGGACCTACAATGAGCAGTTCTTC.

The chain carries TRBV15 and TRBJ1-3; TRBD1 matches at 7 bases. CDR1 and CDR2 (germline): LNHNV, YYDKDF (reference sequence). This CDR3 has 17 residues. V trimming: 5 bases; J trimming: 5 bases; junction bases outside the gene matches: 15. In nucleotides, the CDR3 is TGTGCCACCAGCGACCCCAGACAGGGAAATTATAGAAACACCATATATTTT. Translation gives CATSDPRQGNYRNTIYF.

With regard to this clone: The junction and the germline gene differ at one end; a read error may be behind it. The CDR3 is CASREGTSGRGEQYF. CDR3 nucleotide sequence: TGTGCCAGCAGAGAAGGGACTAGCGGGAGGGGCGAGCAGTACTTC. V gene TRBV2 combines with J gene TRBJ2-7; TRBD2 aligns across 16 bases. Germline V gene lookup returns CDR1 SNHLY and CDR2 FYNNEI. The CDR3 contains 15 residues.

V and J are TRBV19 and TRBJ1-5, with 7 bases fitting TRBD1. V trimming: 4 bases; J trimming: 4 bases; junction bases outside the gene matches: 10. The CDR3 covers 16 residues. Per the germline V gene, CDR1 is LNHDA and CDR2 is SQIVND (reference sequence). The CDR3 region has the DNA TGTGCCAGTAGTAGAAACAGGGGATTTGAGAATCAGCCCCAGCATTTT. Its protein product is CASSRNRGFENQPQHF. Combining the CDR3 with reference TRBV19 and TRBJ1-5 gives the whole variable domain DGGITQSPKYLFRKEGQNVTLSCEQNLNHDAMYWYRQDPGQGLRLIYYSQIVNDFQKGDIAEGYSVSREKKESFPLTVTSAQKNPTAFYLCASSRNRGFENQPQHFGDGTRLSIL.

V and J are TRBV29-1 and TRBJ2-5; the match to TRBD2 covers 9 bases. Trimming removed 7 bases from V and 5 bases from J; junction bases left unmatched: 5. There are 12 residues in the CDR3. CDR1 and CDR2 (germline): SQVTM, ANQGSEA. In nucleotides, the CDR3 is TGCAGCGCTACCGGGACTAGCGAGACCCAGTACTTC. Protein sequence: CSATGTSETQYF.

The chain employs TRBV10-2 and TRBJ2-7, with 8 bases aligning to TRBD1. Germline assignment: CDR1 WSHSY and CDR2 SAAADI. The CDR3 sequence is 14 residues long. V gave up 7 bases and J gave up 4 bases; unmatched junction bases: 9. The CDR3 DNA reads TGCGCCAGCACCCCTCCAGGGGGCGGGTACGAGCAGTACTTC. It specifies CASTPPGGGYEQYF.

This sequence joins TRBV25-1 and TRBJ2-7, with D tentatively TRBD1 (6 bases). V lost 4 bases, J lost 5 bases, and 24 bases lay in between. Looked up from germline, CDR1 is MGHDK and CDR2 is SYGVNS. The CDR3 loop spans 17 amino acids. The CDR3 protein is CASSGGRGTKSPHEQYF. The CDR3 DNA reads TGTGCCAGCAGTGGGGGCAGGGGAACCAAAAGTCCCCACGAGCAGTACTTC.

The chain is built from TRBV18 and TRBJ1-1, with a weak D call TRBD1 (6 bases). Germline-derived CDR1 and CDR2 are KGHSH and LQKENI. The CDR3 runs to 15 residues. Trimming stripped 1 base from V and 2 bases from J, with 11 bases between. CDR3 sequence reads: CASSPRGQSNTEAFF. In nucleotides, the CDR3 is TGTGCCAGCTCACCACGGGGACAAAGCAACACTGAAGCTTTCTTT.

The chain uses TRBV5-1 and TRBJ2-7, with TRBD2 identical over 11 bases. With 0 bases clipped from V and 5 bases from J, the junction kept 19 bases outside the gene matches. The CDR3 runs 20 residues. CDR1 is SGHRS and CDR2 is YFSETQ in the germline V gene. The CDR3 here is CASSLDSGTSGSPRRDEQYF. The CDR3 bases are TGCGCCAGCAGCTTGGACTCCGGGACTAGCGGATCCCCGAGGCGGGACGAGCAGTACTTC.

This chain links TRBV5-1 with TRBJ2-5, with a possible D match to TRBD1 (7 bases). The CDR3 sequence is 13 residues long. With 6 bases removed from V and 5 bases from J, the gap between germline ends came to 14 bases. Per germline, CDR1 SGHRS and CDR2 YFSETQ. CDR3 residues: CASKRDSGETQYF. The DNA of the CDR3 is TGCGCCAGCAAAAGGGACAGCGGGGAGACCCAGTACTTC.

This chain joins TRBV10-3 and TRBJ2-1; D might be TRBD2 (6 bases). The CDR3 runs 15 residues. Germline CDR1 is ENHRY and CDR2 is SYGVKD. V was trimmed by 3 bases and J by 0 bases, leaving 9 bases between them. For the CDR3, the DNA is TGTGCCATCAGTGACGGCGGGAACTCCTACAATGAGCAGTTCTTC. Translating gives CAISDGGNSYNEQFF.

This clone has only a few counts. The gene calls are TRBV27 and TRBJ1-2, with a possible D match to TRBD1 (5 bases). The germline V gene encodes CDR1 MNHEY and CDR2 SMNVEV (reference sequence). CDR3 length equals 13 residues. V shed 5 bases and J shed 4 bases, with 11 bases lying between them. The CDR3, as DNA: TGTGCCAGCAGTCCGGGACTTTTCTATGGCTACACCTTC. Residues: CASSPGLFYGYTF.

This clone showed up just once. This chain uses TRBV9 with TRBJ2-2; a possible D gene is TRBD1 (5 bases). Germline CDR1 and CDR2: SGDLS and YYNGEE. The CDR3 totals 16 residues. Trimming left V 4 bases short and J 4 bases short, with 17 bases between. The CDR3 spells CASSPQGAQGTGELFF. The CDR3 DNA sequence: TGTGCCAGCAGCCCCCAAGGGGCTCAGGGCACCGGGGAGCTGTTTTTT.

The V and J genes are TRBV6-2 or TRBV6-3 and TRBJ1-4, with a possible D match to TRBD1 (6 bases). There are 14 residues in the CDR3. With 6 bases removed from V and 7 bases from J, the gap between germline ends came to 15 bases. The germline V gene has CDR1 MNHEY and CDR2 SVGEGT. The CDR3 region has the DNA TGTGCCAGCAGCATACAGGGCGTCGGTGAAAAACTGTTTTTT. Its translation: CASSIQGVGEKLFF.

The chain uses TRBV29-1 and TRBJ2-1; TRBD2 matches 14 bases. Germline CDR1 and CDR2: SQVTM and ANQGSEA. This CDR3 is 16 amino acids long. With V trimmed by 5 bases and J by 7 bases, 10 bases remained unmatched. The CDR3 region is CSVNLGTSGSANEQFF. CDR3 nucleotides: TGCAGCGTTAATCTCGGGACTAGCGGGAGTGCGAATGAGCAGTTCTTC.

This chain connects TRBV14 to TRBJ2-2; 8 nucleotides match TRBD2. The V and J ends lost 4 bases and 7 bases, in that order; junction bases with no gene match: 11. This CDR3 comprises 16 residues. The germline gives CDR1 SGHDN, CDR2 FVKESK. This CDR3 is CASSPRVAGSVGELFF. CDR3 coding DNA: TGTGCCAGCAGCCCCCGGGTAGCGGGATCCGTCGGGGAGCTGTTTTTT.

The table lists this clone with a few counts. This chain links TRBV25-1 with TRBJ2-2, with D possibly matching TRBD1 (5 bases). This CDR3 has 13 amino acids. CDR1 and CDR2 from the germline V gene are MGHDK and SYGVNS. Trimming shortened V by 9 bases and J by 7 bases, and 15 bases separated the two germline ends. CDR3 region: CASGWKRGGELFF. CDR3 in DNA: TGTGCCAGTGGGTGGAAAAGGGGCGGGGAGCTGTTTTTT.